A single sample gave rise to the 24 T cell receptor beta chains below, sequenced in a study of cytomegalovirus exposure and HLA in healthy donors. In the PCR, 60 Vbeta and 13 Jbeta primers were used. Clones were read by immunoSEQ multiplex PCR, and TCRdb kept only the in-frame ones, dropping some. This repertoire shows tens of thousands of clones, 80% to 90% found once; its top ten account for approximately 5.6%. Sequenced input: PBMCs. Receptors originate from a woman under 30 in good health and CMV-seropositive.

The CDR3, as DNA: TGTGCCAGCAGTTTAGGGCAGGTAGGATCCTACGAGCAGTACTTC. This encodes CASSLGQVGSYEQYF. This chain uses TRBV28 with TRBJ2-7; D not resolved. Germline assignment: CDR1 MDHEN and CDR2 SYDVKM. The germline V and J ends were trimmed by 2 bases and 1 base, with 12 bases remaining between them. The CDR3 totals 15 residues.

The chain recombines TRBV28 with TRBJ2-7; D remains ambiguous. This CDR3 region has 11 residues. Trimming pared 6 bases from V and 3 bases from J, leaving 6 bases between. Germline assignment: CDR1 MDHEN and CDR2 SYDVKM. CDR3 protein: CASRYSYEQYF. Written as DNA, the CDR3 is TGTGCCAGCAGGTATAGCTACGAGCAGTACTTC.

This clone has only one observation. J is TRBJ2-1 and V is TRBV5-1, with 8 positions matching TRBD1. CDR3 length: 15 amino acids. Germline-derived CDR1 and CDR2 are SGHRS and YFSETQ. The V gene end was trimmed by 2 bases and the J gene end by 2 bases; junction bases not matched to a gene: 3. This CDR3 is CASSFRTGPYNEQFF. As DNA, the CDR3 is TGCGCCAGCAGCTTCCGGACAGGGCCCTACAATGAGCAGTTCTTC.

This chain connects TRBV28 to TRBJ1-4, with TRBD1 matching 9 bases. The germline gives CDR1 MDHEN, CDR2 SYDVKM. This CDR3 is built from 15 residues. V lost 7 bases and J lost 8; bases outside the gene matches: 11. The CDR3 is CASTLSDRGVEKLFF. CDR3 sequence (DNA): TGTGCCAGCACCTTATCGGACAGGGGCGTCGAAAAACTGTTTTTT.

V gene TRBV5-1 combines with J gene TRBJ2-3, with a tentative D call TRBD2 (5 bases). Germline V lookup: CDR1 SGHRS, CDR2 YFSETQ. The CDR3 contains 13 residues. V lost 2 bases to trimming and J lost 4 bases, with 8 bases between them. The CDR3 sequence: CASSFRGPDTQYF. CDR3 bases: TGCGCCAGCAGCTTTAGAGGGCCAGATACGCAGTATTTT.

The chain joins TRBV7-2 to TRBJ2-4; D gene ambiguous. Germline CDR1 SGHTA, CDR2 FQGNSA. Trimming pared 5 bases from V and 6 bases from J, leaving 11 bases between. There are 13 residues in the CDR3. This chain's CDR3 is CASSLVESNIQYF. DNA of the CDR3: TGTGCCAGCAGCCTAGTGGAGTCAAACATTCAGTACTTC.

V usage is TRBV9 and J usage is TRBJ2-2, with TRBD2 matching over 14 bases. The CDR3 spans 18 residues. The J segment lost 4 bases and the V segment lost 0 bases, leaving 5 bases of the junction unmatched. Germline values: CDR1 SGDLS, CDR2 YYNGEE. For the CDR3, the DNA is TGTGCCAGCAGCGTAGCTACGGGACTAGCGGGAGCCACCGGGGAGCTGTTTTTT. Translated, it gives CASSVATGLAGATGELFF.

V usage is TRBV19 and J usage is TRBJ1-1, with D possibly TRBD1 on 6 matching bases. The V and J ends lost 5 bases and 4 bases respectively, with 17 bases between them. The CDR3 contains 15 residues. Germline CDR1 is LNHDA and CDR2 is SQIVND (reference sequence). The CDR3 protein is CASSPEGGPFTEAFF. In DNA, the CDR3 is TGTGCCAGTAGTCCCGAGGGGGGGCCTTTCACTGAAGCTTTCTTT.

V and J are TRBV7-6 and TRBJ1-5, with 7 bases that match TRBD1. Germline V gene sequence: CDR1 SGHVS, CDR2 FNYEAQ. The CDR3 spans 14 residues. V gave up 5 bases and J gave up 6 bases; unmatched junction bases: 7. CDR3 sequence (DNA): TGTGCCAGCAGCACCAGACAGGGAGGTCAGCCCCAGCATTTT. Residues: CASSTRQGGQPQHF.

CDR3: CASSEVAGRGGLGTGELFF. The CDR3 coding sequence is TGTGCCAGCAGTGAAGTGGCAGGGCGGGGGGGCTTGGGAACCGGGGAGCTGTTTTTT. The chain links TRBV2 to TRBJ2-2; the match to TRBD2 covers 9 bases. The CDR3 runs 19 residues. Germline V lookup: CDR1 SNHLY, CDR2 FYNNEI. J lost 5 bases, V lost 1 base, and 14 bases had no gene match.

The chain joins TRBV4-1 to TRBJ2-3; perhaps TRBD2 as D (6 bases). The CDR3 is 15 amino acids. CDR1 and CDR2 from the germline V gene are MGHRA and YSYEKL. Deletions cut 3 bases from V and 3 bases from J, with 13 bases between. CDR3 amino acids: CASSQGLLVTDTQYF. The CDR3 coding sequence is TGCGCCAGCAGCCAGGGACTCCTTGTTACAGATACGCAGTATTTT.

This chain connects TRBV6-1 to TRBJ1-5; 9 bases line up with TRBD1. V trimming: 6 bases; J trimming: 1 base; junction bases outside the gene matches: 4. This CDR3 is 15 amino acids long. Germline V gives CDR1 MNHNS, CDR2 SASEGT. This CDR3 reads CASRPGQGSNQPQHF. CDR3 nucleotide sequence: TGTGCCAGCAGGCCGGGACAGGGAAGCAATCAGCCCCAGCATTTT.

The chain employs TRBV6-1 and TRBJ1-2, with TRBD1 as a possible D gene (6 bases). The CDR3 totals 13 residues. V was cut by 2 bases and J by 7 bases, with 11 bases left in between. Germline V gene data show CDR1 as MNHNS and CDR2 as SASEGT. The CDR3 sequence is CASSEPGQGGYTF. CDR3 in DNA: TGTGCCAGCAGTGAACCGGGACAAGGTGGCTACACCTTC.

This CDR3 is CASSSGGLMNTEAFF. CDR3 nucleotides: TGTGCCAGCTCTTCGGGGGGCTTAATGAACACTGAAGCTTTCTTT. The chain links TRBV5-4 to TRBJ1-1; D might be TRBD1 (6 bases). The CDR3 has 15 amino acids. CDR1 is SGHNT and CDR2 is YYREEE in the germline V gene (reference sequence). V was shortened by 7 bases and J by 0 bases, with 16 bases between the two germline ends.

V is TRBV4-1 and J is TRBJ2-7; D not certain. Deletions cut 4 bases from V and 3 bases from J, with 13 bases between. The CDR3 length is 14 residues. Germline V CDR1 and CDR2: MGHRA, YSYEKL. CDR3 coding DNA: TGCGCCAGCAGCCCAGAGACCACAGACTACGAGCAGTACTTC. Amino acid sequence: CASSPETTDYEQYF.

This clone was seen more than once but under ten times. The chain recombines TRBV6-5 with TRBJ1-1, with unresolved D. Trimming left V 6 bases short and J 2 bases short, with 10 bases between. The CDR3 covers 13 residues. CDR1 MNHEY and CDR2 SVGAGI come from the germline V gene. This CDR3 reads CASRRTQNTEAFF. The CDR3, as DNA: TGTGCCAGCAGGCGGACTCAAAACACTGAAGCTTTCTTT.

Here the CDR3 reads CACTTSDPDNEQFF. CDR3 coding DNA: TGTGCCTGCACGACAAGTGACCCTGACAATGAGCAGTTCTTC. V gene TRBV30 combines with J gene TRBJ2-1, with D uncertain. This CDR3 is built from 14 residues. Trimming removed 6 bases at V and 5 bases at J, with 17 bases between. Germline CDR1 reads GTSNPN; CDR2 reads SVGIG (reference sequence).

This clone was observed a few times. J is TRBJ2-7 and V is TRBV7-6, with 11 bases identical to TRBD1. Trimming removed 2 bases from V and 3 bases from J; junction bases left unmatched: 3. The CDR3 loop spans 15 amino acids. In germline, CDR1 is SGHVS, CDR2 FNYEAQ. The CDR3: CASSLRGTGGYEQYF. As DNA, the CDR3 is TGTGCCAGCAGCTTAAGAGGGACAGGGGGCTACGAGCAGTACTTC.

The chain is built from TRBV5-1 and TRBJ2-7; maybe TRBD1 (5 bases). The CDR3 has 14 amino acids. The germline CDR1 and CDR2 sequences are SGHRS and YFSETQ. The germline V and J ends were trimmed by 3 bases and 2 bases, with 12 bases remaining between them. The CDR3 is CASSWGAGTYEQYF. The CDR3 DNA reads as TGCGCCAGCAGCTGGGGCGCAGGAACCTACGAGCAGTACTTC.

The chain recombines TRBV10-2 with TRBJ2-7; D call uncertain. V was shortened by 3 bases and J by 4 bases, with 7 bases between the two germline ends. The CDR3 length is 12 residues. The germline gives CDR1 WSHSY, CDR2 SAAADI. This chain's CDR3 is CASSDLVYEQYF. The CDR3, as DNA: TGCGCCAGCAGTGATCTCGTTTACGAGCAGTACTTC.

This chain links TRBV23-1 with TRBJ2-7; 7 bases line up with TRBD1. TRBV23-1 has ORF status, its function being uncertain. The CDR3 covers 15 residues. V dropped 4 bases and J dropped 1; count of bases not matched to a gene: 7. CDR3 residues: CASSPPPGQSYEQYF. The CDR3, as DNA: TGCGCCAGCAGTCCCCCCCCGGGACAGTCCTACGAGCAGTACTTC.

The CDR3 protein is CASSVEVEETQYF. In nucleotides, the CDR3 is TGTGCCAGCAGCGTAGAAGTGGAGGAGACCCAGTACTTC. The V call is TRBV9, the J call TRBJ2-5; D is unresolved. The CDR3 is made up of 13 amino acids. Germline-derived CDR1 and CDR2 are SGDLS and YYNGEE. V was clipped by 0 bases and J by 5 bases, with 8 bases between them.

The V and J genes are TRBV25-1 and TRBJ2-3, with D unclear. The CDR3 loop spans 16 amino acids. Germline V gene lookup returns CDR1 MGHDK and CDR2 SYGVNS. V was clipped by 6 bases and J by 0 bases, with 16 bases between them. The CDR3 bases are TGTGCCAGCAGCCCCCCCGACTCGCCTAGCACAGATACGCAGTATTTT. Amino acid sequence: CASSPPDSPSTDTQYF.

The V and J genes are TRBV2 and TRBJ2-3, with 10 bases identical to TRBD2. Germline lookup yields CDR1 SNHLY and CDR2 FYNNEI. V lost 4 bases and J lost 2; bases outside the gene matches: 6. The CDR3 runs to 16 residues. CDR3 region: CASSGGLAVYTDTQYF. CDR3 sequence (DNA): TGTGCCAGCAGTGGAGGACTAGCGGTTTACACAGATACGCAGTATTTT.